Listed here is a single T cell receptor (beta chain). The source of the sample is a study of shared T cell receptors in the human thymus. V was clipped by 11 bases and J by 3 bases, with 16 bases between them. This CDR3 is 13 amino acids long. Germline assignment: CDR1 MDHEN and CDR2 SYDVKM. Sequencing used immunoSEQ multiplex PCR; TCRdb keeps in-frame clones, though not all of them. The sample lists a few hundred thousand clones; roughly 94% were seen once. The chain is built from TRBV28 and TRBJ1-2; no definite D call. The clonotype originates from a human donor. The sequenced sample consisted of thymocytes. CDR3: CALRALTDYGYTF. CDR3 nucleotides: TGTGCCTTAAGGGCCCTAACAGACTATGGCTACACCTTC.